This TCR beta chain was observed in a study of response to subunit inactivated influenza vaccine. TCRdb re-called the RT-PCR reads through MiXCR, storing one row per CDR3 protein. Of over 750,000 distinct CDR3 sequences listed, around 21% are singletons. This clonotype was counted only a few times. Its antigen is currently unknown. One end of the junction varies from germline; a read error may be responsible. CDR1 is DFQATT and CDR2 is SNEGSKA in the germline V gene (reference sequence). The CDR3 runs 11 residues. Whole-study findings and limits: Authors suggested each seasonal flu vaccination may recruit only limited numbers of new T cells.

The sequencing here drew on PBMCs from blood, taken 5 days after vaccination. The TCR originated in a man between 45 and 60 years old who received an inactivated influenza vaccine. The V call is TRBV20-1, the J call TRBJ1-1, with D perhaps matching TRBD1 (5 bases). Written as DNA, the CDR3 is TGCAGTGCTGCCGGGACCACCACGCAAAAATTT. Residues: CSAAGTTTQKF.